These 31 T cell receptor beta chains originate from one sample sequenced in a study of persistence of HIV-infected CD4 T cells. The antigens of these receptors remain unknown. Anti-CD3/anti-CD28 beads served as a nonspecific positive control stimulus. Responding CD4+ T cells were sorted by upregulation of both CD40 ligand and CD69. This was the immunoSEQ version 4 assay in survey mode. Libraries were prepared by immunoSEQ multiplex PCR; TCRdb keeps only in-frame clonotypes and omits some of them. Counted here are about 45,000 clones, 85% to 90% occurring once; the ten biggest clones make up 3% to 3.5%. This material consisted of CD4+ T cells sorted from PBMCs after approximately 19-hour stimulation, taken from a patient who received antiretroviral therapy. These receptors were collected from an adult woman with HIV who was CMV-seropositive.

The chain carries TRBV10-3 and TRBJ2-7; D is possibly TRBD1 or TRBD2 (5 bases each). CDR1 is ENHRY, CDR2 SYGVKD, per germline. V was cut by 0 bases and J by 2 bases, with 11 bases left in between. This CDR3 is 15 amino acids long. The CDR3 bases are TGTGCCATCAGTGAGTCTGTGGGACCTCCCTACGAGCAGTACTTC. Translation: CAISESVGPPYEQYF.

J is TRBJ2-7 and V is TRBV6-2 or TRBV6-3; 7 bases agree with TRBD1. CDR1 MNHEY and CDR2 SVGEGT come from the germline V gene. This CDR3 has 16 residues. Germline trimming cut 0 bases from V and 7 bases from J; bases unmatched to any gene: 12. The CDR3 DNA reads TGTGCCAGCAGTTACTCGGCCTCGGGACAGAGGGGTGAGCAGTACTTC. Translating it yields CASSYSASGQRGEQYF.

J is TRBJ2-3 and V is TRBV6-1; D is ambiguous. Germline lookup yields CDR1 MNHNS and CDR2 SASEGT. V was shortened by 1 base and J by 4 bases, with 9 bases between the two germline ends. This CDR3 is built from 14 residues. The chain's CDR3 is CASSEVRAADTQYF. CDR3 DNA: TGTGCCAGCAGTGAAGTCCGCGCCGCAGATACGCAGTATTTT.

V gene TRBV10-3 combines with J gene TRBJ1-2, with D perhaps TRBD1 (6 bases). The CDR3 has 14 amino acids. The germline V and J ends were trimmed by 4 bases and 0 bases, with 9 bases remaining between them. Looked up from germline, CDR1 is ENHRY and CDR2 is SYGVKD. The CDR3 is CAISGTGSNYGYTF. Written as DNA, the CDR3 is TGTGCCATCAGTGGAACAGGGTCTAACTATGGCTACACCTTC.

The chain carries TRBV18 and TRBJ1-1, with D perhaps TRBD1 (6 bases). The germline V gene has CDR1 KGHSH and CDR2 LQKENI. V was clipped by 6 bases and J by 1 base, with 12 bases between them. CDR3 length: 14 residues. In DNA form, the CDR3 reads TGTGCCAGCTCTTCGGGGGCCACGAACACTGAAGCTTTCTTT. Its protein product is CASSSGATNTEAFF.

The V and J genes are TRBV5-1 and TRBJ1-1, with TRBD1 identical over 8 bases. From germline, CDR1 is SGHRS and CDR2 YFSETQ. The CDR3 contains 14 residues. V shed 4 bases and J 4 bases; nucleotides not matched to a gene: 6. CDR3 loop: CASSPSGGSTEAFF. CDR3 coding DNA: TGCGCCAGCAGCCCTTCAGGGGGCTCCACTGAAGCTTTCTTT.

This sequence joins TRBV29-1 and TRBJ1-2, with D possibly TRBD1 on 6 matching bases. The V end lost 6 bases, the J end lost 6 bases, and 11 bases lay between the germline ends. The CDR3 has 11 amino acids. CDR1 is SQVTM and CDR2 is ANQGSEA in the germline V gene. Here the CDR3 reads CSVLGGDGYTF. CDR3 DNA: TGCAGCGTGTTGGGGGGCGATGGCTACACCTTC.

The chain links TRBV5-6 to TRBJ1-2; D possibly corresponds to TRBD1 (5 bases). The CDR3 is made up of 15 amino acids. Germline CDR1 reads SGHDT; CDR2 reads YYEEEE. The germline V and J ends were trimmed by 6 bases and 3 bases, with 18 bases remaining between them. The CDR3 region is CASKEQVRWDYGYTF. The CDR3 DNA reads TGTGCCAGCAAGGAACAGGTCCGATGGGACTATGGCTACACCTTC.

J is TRBJ2-7 and V is TRBV7-3; 7 bases line up with TRBD2. This CDR3 region has 15 residues. Trimming cost V 5 bases and J 3 bases; bases outside gene matches: 10. Germline V lookup: CDR1 SGHTA, CDR2 FQGTGA. CDR3 loop: CASSPGGGGLYEQYF. CDR3 nucleotide sequence: TGTGCCAGCAGCCCTGGCGGCGGGGGTCTCTACGAGCAGTACTTC.

The gene calls are TRBV7-2 and TRBJ2-7, with D uncertain. This CDR3 contains 13 residues. V was clipped by 4 bases and J by 2 bases, with 9 bases between them. CDR1 and CDR2 (germline): SGHTA, FQGNSA. CDR3 sequence: CASSSPPTYEQYF. As DNA, the CDR3 is TGTGCCAGCAGCTCCCCCCCTACCTACGAGCAGTACTTC.

The chain couples TRBV28 to TRBJ2-3, with 9 bases fitting TRBD2. CDR1 MDHEN and CDR2 SYDVKM come from the germline V gene. This CDR3 spans 14 amino acids. V gave up 8 bases and J gave up 1 base; unmatched junction bases: 4. The CDR3 spells CASSREGGTDTQYF. The CDR3 region has the DNA TGTGCCAGCTCGCGGGAGGGCGGCACAGATACGCAGTATTTT.

This clone was detected a few times. V gene TRBV27 combines with J gene TRBJ2-7, with D perhaps matching TRBD1 (6 bases). Trimming shortened V by 8 bases and J by 0 bases, and 14 bases separated the two germline ends. CDR3 length: 14 amino acids. Germline V gene sequence: CDR1 MNHEY, CDR2 SMNVEV (reference sequence). The CDR3 loop is CASGQGYSSYEQYF. For the CDR3, the DNA is TGTGCCAGCGGTCAGGGGTATAGCTCCTACGAGCAGTACTTC.

CDR3 loop: CASSMGQDRVYGYTF. CDR3 in DNA: TGTGCCAGTAGTATGGGGCAGGACAGGGTCTATGGCTACACCTTC. The V call is TRBV19, the J call TRBJ1-2; 8 bases line up with TRBD1. CDR1 is LNHDA and CDR2 is SQIVND in the germline V gene (reference sequence). There are 15 residues in the CDR3. The trim removed 3 bases at V and 4 bases at J, leaving 7 bases unmatched. The whole variable domain, remainder taken from reference TRBV19 and TRBJ1-2, is DGGITQSPKYLFRKEGQNVTLSCEQNLNHDAMYWYRQDPGQGLRLIYYSQIVNDFQKGDIAEGYSVSREKKESFPLTVTSAQKNPTAFYLCASSMGQDRVYGYTFGSGTRLTVV.

The chain recombines TRBV30 with TRBJ1-1; TRBD1 might be the D (5 bases). Trimming removed 6 bases at V and 0 bases at J, with 17 bases between. The CDR3 totals 15 residues. Germline CDR1 is GTSNPN and CDR2 is SVGIG (reference sequence). CDR3 nucleotides: TGTGCCTGTGCTTGGGGGAGAGGGATGAACACTGAAGCTTTCTTT. Amino acid sequence: CACAWGRGMNTEAFF.

V gene TRBV6-2 or TRBV6-3 combines with J gene TRBJ2-5, with 9 bases fitting TRBD2. CDR1 and CDR2 (germline): MNHEY, SVGEGT. The CDR3 covers 16 residues. Unmatched junction bases numbered 6, after V lost 0 bases and J lost 4 bases. The CDR3 DNA reads as TGTGCCAGCAGTTACTCAGCGGGGGGAGTTTTAGAGACCCAGTACTTC. It encodes CASSYSAGGVLETQYF.

The chain employs TRBV28 and TRBJ2-7, with 8 bases identical to TRBD2. The germline CDR1 and CDR2 sequences are MDHEN and SYDVKM. This CDR3 is built from 13 residues. V lost 6 bases and J lost 2; bases outside the gene matches: 3. The CDR3 loop reads CASSLAGPYEQYF. The CDR3 nucleotides are TGTGCCAGCAGCCTAGCGGGTCCCTACGAGCAGTACTTC. The whole variable domain, remainder taken from reference TRBV28 and TRBJ2-7, is DVKVTQSSRYLVKRTGEKVFLECVQDMDHENMFWYRQDPGLGLRLIYFSYDVKMKEKGDIPEGYSVSREKKERFSLILESASTNQTSMYLCASSLAGPYEQYFGPGTRLTVT.

This clone was seen a single time. The chain uses TRBV19 and TRBJ1-4; 9 nucleotides agree with TRBD1. The CDR3 loop spans 20 amino acids. After removal of 0 bases from V and 8 bases from J, the junction contained 19 bases not matched to a gene. Germline CDR1 LNHDA, CDR2 SQIVND (reference sequence). The CDR3 reads CASSIDPGQGWMDRREKLFF. The CDR3 DNA follows: TGTGCCAGTAGTATAGATCCGGGACAGGGATGGATGGACCGGCGGGAAAAACTGTTTTTT.

This rearrangement joins TRBV7-2 to TRBJ2-6; perhaps TRBD1 as D (5 bases). The germline V gene encodes CDR1 SGHTA and CDR2 FQGNSA. The length of the CDR3 is 19 residues. The V gene lost 7 bases and the J gene lost 2 bases, with 24 bases spanning the gap. The CDR3 loop is CASTPSPTDKSAGANVLTF. The CDR3 DNA follows: TGTGCCAGCACCCCCTCCCCGACGGACAAAAGTGCTGGGGCCAACGTCCTGACTTTC.

The sample holds one count of this clone. J is TRBJ2-7 and V is TRBV5-1; TRBD2 matches at 10 bases. The J segment lost 5 bases and the V segment lost 0 bases, leaving 8 bases of the junction unmatched. Germline V gene lookup returns CDR1 SGHRS and CDR2 YFSETQ. This CDR3 spans 16 amino acids. CDR3 bases: TGCGCCAGCAGCTTGGGACCCGGGACTAGCGTAAACGAGCAGTACTTC. It is translated as CASSLGPGTSVNEQYF.

The genes are TRBV6-4 and TRBJ1-2; 10 nucleotides agree with TRBD1. Germline V gene lookup returns CDR1 MRHNA and CDR2 SNTAGT. After removal of 5 bases from V and 4 bases from J, the junction contained 13 bases not matched to a gene. The CDR3 has 17 amino acids. CDR3 residues: CASSPNYSGTGVYGYTF. For the CDR3, the DNA is TGTGCCAGCAGTCCTAACTATTCCGGGACAGGGGTCTATGGCTACACCTTC.

The gene calls are TRBV3-1 (or the pseudogene TRBV3-2) and TRBJ1-1; the D is unclear. The CDR3 runs 13 residues. V gave up 1 base and J gave up 10 bases, with 13 bases separating them. Looked up from germline, CDR1 is LGHDT and CDR2 is YNNKEL (reference sequence). The CDR3 nucleotides are TGTGCCAGCAGCCAAGGTCCTACCAGAGGAGCTTTCTTT. This sequence encodes CASSQGPTRGAFF.

The chain has TRBV4-2 and TRBJ2-3, with 8 bases lining up with TRBD2. The junction had 10 bases not matched to a gene; V was cut back by 0 bases and J by 5 bases. CDR3 length: 17 residues. Germline V CDR1 and CDR2: LGHNA, YNFKEQ. CDR3 in amino acids: CASSQDPNGGGGDTQYF. CDR3 in DNA: TGTGCCAGCAGCCAAGATCCGAACGGGGGGGGCGGAGATACGCAGTATTTT.

This chain uses TRBV19 with TRBJ1-6, with a weak D call TRBD1 (6 bases). Germline V CDR1 and CDR2: LNHDA, SQIVND (reference sequence). CDR3 size: 16 residues. The ends were cut back, 3 bases at V and 5 bases at J, with 14 bases in the middle. The CDR3 protein is CASSMLQGLDNSPLHF. The CDR3 bases are TGTGCCAGTAGTATGCTACAGGGTTTAGATAATTCACCCCTCCACTTT.

V and J are TRBV5-1 and TRBJ2-3; D is perhaps TRBD2 (6 bases). V was trimmed by 1 base and J by 4 bases, leaving 10 bases between them. This CDR3 has 14 residues. CDR1 is SGHRS, CDR2 YFSETQ, per germline. The CDR3 region is CASSLTSWADTQYF. The CDR3 DNA follows: TGCGCCAGCAGCTTGACTAGCTGGGCAGATACGCAGTATTTT. Supplemented by reference TRBV5-1 and TRBJ2-3, the full variable domain reads KAGVTQTPRYLIKTRGQQVTLSCSPISGHRSVSWYQQTPGQGLQFLFEYFSETQRNKGNFPGRFSGRQFSNSRSEMNVSTLELGDSALYLCASSLTSWADTQYFGPGTRLTVL.

The chain uses TRBV6-1 and TRBJ1-2; D is ambiguous. Germline loops: CDR1 MNHNS, CDR2 SASEGT. Trimming removed 3 bases at V and 10 bases at J, with 15 bases between. The CDR3 sequence is 13 residues long. CDR3 bases: TGTGCCAGCAGTGACCCGAAGGTTCGCCCCTACACCTTC. The encoded protein is CASSDPKVRPYTF.

This sequence joins TRBV5-1 and TRBJ1-5; 11 bases align to TRBD1. CDR1 and CDR2 (germline): SGHRS, YFSETQ. CDR3 length: 16 amino acids. J lost 6 bases, V lost 3 bases, and 8 bases had no gene match. The CDR3 nucleotides are TGCGCCAGCAGCTATAACGGACAGGGGGCAGGTCAGCCCCAGCATTTT. Protein product: CASSYNGQGAGQPQHF.

The chain carries TRBV10-3 and TRBJ2-3; TRBD2 agrees at 12 bases. Unmatched junction bases numbered 8, after V lost 10 bases and J lost 0 bases. The germline gives CDR1 ENHRY, CDR2 SYGVKD. This CDR3 region has 16 residues. CDR3 bases: TGTGCCACCACCATAACTAGCGGGAGGAGCACAGATACGCAGTATTTT. Its protein is CATTITSGRSTDTQYF.

This clone was seen only a few times. This sequence joins TRBV11-3 and TRBJ1-1, with 9 bases that match TRBD1. CDR1 and CDR2 (germline): SGHNT, YENEEA. Losses at the gene ends were 5 bases for V and 0 bases for J; bases not matched to a gene: 4. The CDR3 spans 15 residues. The CDR3: CASSVGQGMNTEAFF. CDR3 sequence (DNA): TGTGCCAGCAGCGTGGGACAGGGTATGAACACTGAAGCTTTCTTT.

The chain combines TRBV12-3 or TRBV12-4 with TRBJ1-2; TRBD1 matches 8 bases. The CDR3 is 12 residues long. V lost 4 bases to trimming and J lost 11 bases; unmatched junction nucleotides: 6. CDR3 sequence (DNA): TGTGCCAGCAGTTCAGGGGGCTTGGGTTACACCTTC. It is translated as CASSSGGLGYTF.

V usage is TRBV16 and J usage is TRBJ2-2, with D unclear. Trimming stripped 4 bases from V and 3 bases from J, with 9 bases between. Germline CDR1 is KGHSY and CDR2 is FQNENV. This CDR3 is 14 amino acids long. In nucleotides, the CDR3 is TGTGCCAGCAGCCCCCTTCGGGACACCGGGGAGCTGTTTTTT. Amino acid sequence: CASSPLRDTGELFF.

This clone appeared once. The CDR3 loop reads CASSFGGVWGAFF. CDR3 sequence (DNA): TGTGCCAGCAGCTTCGGGGGGGTTTGGGGAGCTTTCTTT. This chain connects TRBV11-2 to TRBJ1-1, with a tentative D call TRBD1 (5 bases). The CDR3 covers 13 residues. V was trimmed by 3 bases and J by 10 bases, leaving 15 bases between them. Germline V gene data show CDR1 as SGHAT and CDR2 as FQNNGV.